Listed below are T cell receptor beta chains from one sample, sequenced in a study of T cell repertoires in cytomegalovirus infection. A single record per CDR3 protein comes from TCRdb applying MiXCR to the reads. This table holds around 740,000 distinct CDR3 sequences, roughly 35% found once. The sample taken for sequencing was PBMCs. The receptor set was obtained from a human donor in good health (CMV status not recorded). Some clones in this sample may be carry-over from other donors' samples. CDR3s include the opening cysteine and the closing phenylalanine or tryptophan. The order of the fields is clone size, D gene, J gene, V gene, CDR3 DNA, CDR3 protein. A D gene is named only where the DNA matches it firmly. A clone size is listed for some rows: how often the clone was seen (once, few, many), or a class if it is expanded.

many,TRBD2,TRBJ2-2,TRBV28,TGTGCCAGCAGCTACTTAGCGGGAGTAGTGACCGGGGAGCTGTTTTTT,CASSYLAGVVTGELFF
NA,NA,TRBJ2-5,TRBV28,TGTGCCAGCAGTCCCCACCTCAAAGAGACCCAGTACTTC,CASSPHLKETQYF
NA,NA,TRBJ1-5,TRBV6-5,TGTGCCAGCAGTTGGGACTGGAATCAGCCCCAGCATTTT,CASSWDWNQPQHF
NA,TRBD1,TRBJ1-1,TRBV14,TGTGCCAGCAGCCGCGCGGCAGGGGGCATCACTGAAGCTTTCTTT,CASSRAAGGITEAFF
many,TRBD2,TRBJ2-3,TRBV12-3/TRBV12-4,TGTGCCAGCAGTGCCTCCGGGACTAGCGGGAGAGGATCGACAGATACGCAGTATTTT,CASSASGTSGRGSTDTQYF
NA,NA,TRBJ2-7,TRBV28,TGTGCCAGCAGTTTAAGACTAGGCGGCTACGAGCAGTACTTC,CASSLRLGGYEQYF
NA,TRBD2,TRBJ2-3,TRBV6-4,TGTGCAAGCAGTGACTCGGCTAGCGGGTGCACAGATACGCAGTATTTT,CASSDSASGCTDTQYF
NA,TRBD1,TRBJ2-1,TRBV7-6,TGTGCCAGCAGCTTAGGCCCGGGACAGGGGGCTGAAAGGCAGTTCTTC,CASSLGPGQGAERQFF
NA,TRBD1,TRBJ2-5,TRBV7-2,TGTGCCAGCAGCTTCGGACAGGGATACCAAGAGACCCAGTACTTC,CASSFGQGYQETQYF
NA,NA,TRBJ2-2,TRBV20-1,TGCAGTGCCGGGAGACCGAACACCGGGGAGCTGTTTTTT,CSAGRPNTGELFF